This TCR beta chain was observed in a study of blood T cell repertoires in COVID-19. Study-level background: Sites in the United States, Italy and Spain provided acute and convalescent COVID-19 samples. PBMCs, B-cell-depleted T cells, or T cells were the source of the cDNA or gDNA that made up the material.

Original data processing: Cell counts per sample came from amplifying reference gene primers. Data came from immunoSEQ multiplex PCR; TCRdb stores just in-frame clones and leaves some out. V, J and clone size are those of that table, while D and trimming were read from the DNA. The table includes roughly 56,000 clones, 80% to 95% detected once. Germline CDR1 and CDR2: MGHDK and SYGVNS. V dropped 6 bases and J dropped 7 bases, with 10 bases sitting between them. The CDR3 is 12 residues long. This TCR was recovered from a man between 50 and 59 years old with active COVID-19. Sequenced material: peripheral blood. The rearrangement uses TRBV25-1 and TRBJ2-1; D not certain. The CDR3 nucleotides are TGTGCCAGCAGGCGCGGCGCTAATGAGCAGTTCTTC. Protein sequence: CASRRGANEQFF.